This T cell receptor beta chain was captured by sequencing in a study of blood T cells in healthy people across ages. The authors ran a second PCR of roughly 6 to 12 cycles using a sample-barcoded 5' primer and a J-beta primer mix. TCRdb fed the 5' RACE reads into MiXCR, producing one record per CDR3 protein. There are over 1,200,000 distinct CDR3 sequences in the sample; approximately 63% occur only once, and 6.5% to 8.5% lies in the top ten. V was clipped by 0 bases and J by 9 bases, with 9 bases between them. Germline values: CDR1 SGHRS, CDR2 YFSETQ. This CDR3 has 12 amino acids. Sequences were obtained from blood. The source of this sequence is a man younger than 30 in good health. This chain uses TRBV5-1 with TRBJ1-1, with D perhaps TRBD1 (6 bases). CDR3: CASSLEQGQAFF. The CDR3 nucleotides are TGCGCCAGCAGCTTGGAACAGGGACAAGCTTTCTTT.